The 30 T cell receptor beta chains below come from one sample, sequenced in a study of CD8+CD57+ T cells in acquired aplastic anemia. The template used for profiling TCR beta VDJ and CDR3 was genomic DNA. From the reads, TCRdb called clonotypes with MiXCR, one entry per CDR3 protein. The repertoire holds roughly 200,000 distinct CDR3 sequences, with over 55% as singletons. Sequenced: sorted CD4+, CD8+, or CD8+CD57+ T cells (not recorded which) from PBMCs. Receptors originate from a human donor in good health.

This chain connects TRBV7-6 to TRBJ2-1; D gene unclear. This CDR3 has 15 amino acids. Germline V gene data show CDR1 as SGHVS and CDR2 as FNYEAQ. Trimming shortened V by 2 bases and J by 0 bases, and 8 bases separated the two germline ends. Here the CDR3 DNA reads TGTGCCAGCAGCTTAATGTGGAGCTCCTACAATGAGCAGTTCTTC. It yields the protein CASSLMWSSYNEQFF.

The CDR3 DNA sequence: TGTGCCACCAGCACTGGGTTCTCCTACGAGCAGTACTTC. Encoded protein: CATSTGFSYEQYF. The V call is TRBV15, the J call TRBJ2-7, with D unresolved. Trimming took 4 bases from V and 0 from J, leaving 7 bases between them. The CDR3 has 13 residues. The germline CDR1 and CDR2 sequences are LNHNV and YYDKDF (reference sequence). The complete variable domain, with remaining parts taken from reference TRBV15 and TRBJ2-7, reads DAMVIQNPRYQVTQFGKPVTLSCSQTLNHNVMYWYQQKSSQAPKLLFHYYDKDFNNEADTPDNFQSRRPNTSFCFLDIRSPGLGDTAMYLCATSTGFSYEQYFGPGTRLTVT.

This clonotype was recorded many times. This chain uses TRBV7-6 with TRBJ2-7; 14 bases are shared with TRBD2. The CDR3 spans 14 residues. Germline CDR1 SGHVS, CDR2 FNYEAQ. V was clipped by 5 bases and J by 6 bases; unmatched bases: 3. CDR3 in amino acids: CASSPGLAGGEQYF. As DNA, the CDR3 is TGTGCCAGCAGCCCAGGACTAGCGGGAGGCGAGCAGTACTTC.

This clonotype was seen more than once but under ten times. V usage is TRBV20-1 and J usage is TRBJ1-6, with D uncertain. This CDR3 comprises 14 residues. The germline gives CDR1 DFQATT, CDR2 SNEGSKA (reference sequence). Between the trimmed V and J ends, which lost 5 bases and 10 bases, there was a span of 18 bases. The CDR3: CSARTGNGVSPLHF. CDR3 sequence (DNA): TGCAGTGCTCGAACGGGAAATGGTGTATCACCCCTCCACTTT.

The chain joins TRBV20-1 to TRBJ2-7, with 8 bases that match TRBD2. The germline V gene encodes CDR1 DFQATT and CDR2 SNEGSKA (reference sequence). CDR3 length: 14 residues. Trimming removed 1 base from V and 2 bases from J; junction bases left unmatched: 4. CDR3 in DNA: TGCAGTGCTAGAGGTTTAGCGGGACCCTACGAGCAGTACTTC. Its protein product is CSARGLAGPYEQYF.

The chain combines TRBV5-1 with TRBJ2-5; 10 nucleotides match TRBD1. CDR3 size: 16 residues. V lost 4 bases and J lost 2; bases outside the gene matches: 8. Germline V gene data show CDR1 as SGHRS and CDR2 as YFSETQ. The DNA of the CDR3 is TGCGCCAGCAGCAGGACAACGGGACAGGGGCAAGAGACCCAGTACTTC. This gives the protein CASSRTTGQGQETQYF. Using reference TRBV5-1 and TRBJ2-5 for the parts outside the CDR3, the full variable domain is KAGVTQTPRYLIKTRGQQVTLSCSPISGHRSVSWYQQTPGQGLQFLFEYFSETQRNKGNFPGRFSGRQFSNSRSEMNVSTLELGDSALYLCASSRTTGQGQETQYFGPGTRLLVL.

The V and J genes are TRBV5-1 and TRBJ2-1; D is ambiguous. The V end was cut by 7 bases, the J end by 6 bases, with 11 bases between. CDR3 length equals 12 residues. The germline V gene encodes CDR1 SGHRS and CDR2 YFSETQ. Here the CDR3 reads CASSTGLNEQFF. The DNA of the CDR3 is TGCGCCAGCTCAACCGGGCTCAATGAGCAGTTCTTC.

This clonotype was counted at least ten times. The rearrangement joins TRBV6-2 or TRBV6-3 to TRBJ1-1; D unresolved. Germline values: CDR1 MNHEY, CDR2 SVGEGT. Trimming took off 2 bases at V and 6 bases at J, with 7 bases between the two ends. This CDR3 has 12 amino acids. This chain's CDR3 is CASSYNGAEAFF. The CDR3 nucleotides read TGTGCCAGCAGTTACAATGGAGCTGAAGCTTTCTTT.

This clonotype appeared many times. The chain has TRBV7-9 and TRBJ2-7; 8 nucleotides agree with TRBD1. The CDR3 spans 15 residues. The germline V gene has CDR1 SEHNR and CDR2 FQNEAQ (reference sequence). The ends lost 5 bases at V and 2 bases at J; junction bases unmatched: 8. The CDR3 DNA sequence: TGTGCCAGCAGCCGCCCCGGACAGGGTACCTACGAGCAGTACTTC. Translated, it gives CASSRPGQGTYEQYF.

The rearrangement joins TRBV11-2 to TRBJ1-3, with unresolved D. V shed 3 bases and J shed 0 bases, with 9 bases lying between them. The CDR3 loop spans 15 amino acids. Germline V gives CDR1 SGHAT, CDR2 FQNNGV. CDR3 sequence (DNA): TGTGCCAGCAGCTTGGCCTTGTCCTCTGGAAACACCATATATTTT. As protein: CASSLALSSGNTIYF.

The CDR3 bases are TGTGCCAGCAGTGGCCTGCCGCGACTTCCGAGCTCCTACAATGAGCAGTTCTTC. Protein sequence: CASSGLPRLPSSYNEQFF. The chain carries TRBV2 and TRBJ2-1, with D hard to call. Germline CDR1 is SNHLY and CDR2 is FYNNEI. V was clipped by 4 bases and J by 0 bases, with 19 bases between them. This CDR3 contains 18 residues.

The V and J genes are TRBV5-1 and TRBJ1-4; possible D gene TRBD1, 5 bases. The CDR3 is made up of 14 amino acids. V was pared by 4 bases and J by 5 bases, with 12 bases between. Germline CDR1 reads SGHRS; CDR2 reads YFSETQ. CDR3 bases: TGCGCCAGCAGCGCGGGACGGACGAATGAAAAACTGTTTTTT. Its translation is CASSAGRTNEKLFF. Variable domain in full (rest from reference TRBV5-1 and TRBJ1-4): KAGVTQTPRYLIKTRGQQVTLSCSPISGHRSVSWYQQTPGQGLQFLFEYFSETQRNKGNFPGRFSGRQFSNSRSEMNVSTLELGDSALYLCASSAGRTNEKLFFGSGTQLSVL.

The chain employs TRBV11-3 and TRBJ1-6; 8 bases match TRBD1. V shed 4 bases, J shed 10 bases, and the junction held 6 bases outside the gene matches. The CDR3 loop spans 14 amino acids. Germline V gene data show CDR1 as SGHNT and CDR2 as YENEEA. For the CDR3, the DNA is TGTGCCAGCAGCTATAGGACAGGGACCTCACCCCTCCACTTT. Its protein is CASSYRTGTSPLHF.

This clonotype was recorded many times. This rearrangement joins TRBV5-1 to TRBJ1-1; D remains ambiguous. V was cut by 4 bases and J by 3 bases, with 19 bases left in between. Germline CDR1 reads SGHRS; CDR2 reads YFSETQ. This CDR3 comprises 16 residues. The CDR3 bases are TGCGCCAGCAGCACTTGGACCGGCGAGGTGGACACTGAAGCTTTCTTT. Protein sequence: CASSTWTGEVDTEAFF.

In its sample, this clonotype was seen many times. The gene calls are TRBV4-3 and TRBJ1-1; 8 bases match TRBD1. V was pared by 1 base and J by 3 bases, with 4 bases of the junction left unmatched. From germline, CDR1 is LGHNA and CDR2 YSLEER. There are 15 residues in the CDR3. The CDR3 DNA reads TGCGCCAGCAGCCAAGGCCAGGGGGCTCACACTGAAGCTTTCTTT. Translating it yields CASSQGQGAHTEAFF.

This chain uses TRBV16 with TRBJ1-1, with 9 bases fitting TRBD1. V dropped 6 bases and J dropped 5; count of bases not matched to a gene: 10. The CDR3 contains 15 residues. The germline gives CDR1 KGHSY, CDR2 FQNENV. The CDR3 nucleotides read TGTGCCAGCAGTAGGGCGGGACAGGGAAAAACTGAAGCTTTCTTT. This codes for CASSRAGQGKTEAFF.

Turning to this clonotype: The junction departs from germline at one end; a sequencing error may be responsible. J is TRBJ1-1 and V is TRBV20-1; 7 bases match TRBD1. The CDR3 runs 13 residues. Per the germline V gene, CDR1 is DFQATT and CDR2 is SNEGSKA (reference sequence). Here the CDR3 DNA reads TGCAGTGCTAGAGGGCAGGGGGACACTGTAGCTTTCTTT. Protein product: CSARGQGDTVAFF.

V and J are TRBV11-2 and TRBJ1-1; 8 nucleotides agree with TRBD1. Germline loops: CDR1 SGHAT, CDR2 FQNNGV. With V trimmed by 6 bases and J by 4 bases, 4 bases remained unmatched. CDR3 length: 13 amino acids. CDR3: CASRLDRATEAFF. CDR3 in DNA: TGTGCCAGCAGACTGGACAGGGCCACTGAAGCTTTCTTT.

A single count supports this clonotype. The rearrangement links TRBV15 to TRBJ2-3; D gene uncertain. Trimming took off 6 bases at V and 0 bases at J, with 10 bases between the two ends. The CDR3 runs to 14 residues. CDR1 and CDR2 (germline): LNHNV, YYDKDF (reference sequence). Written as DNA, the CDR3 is TGTGCCACCAGTTCCGCCGCGAGCACAGATACGCAGTATTTT. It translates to CATSSAASTDTQYF.

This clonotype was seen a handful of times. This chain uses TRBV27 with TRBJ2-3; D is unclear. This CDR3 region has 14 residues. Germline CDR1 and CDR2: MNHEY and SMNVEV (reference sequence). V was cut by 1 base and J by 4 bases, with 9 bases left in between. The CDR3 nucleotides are TGTGCCAGCAGTTTATTTAGCCTTGCAGATACGCAGTATTTT. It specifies CASSLFSLADTQYF.

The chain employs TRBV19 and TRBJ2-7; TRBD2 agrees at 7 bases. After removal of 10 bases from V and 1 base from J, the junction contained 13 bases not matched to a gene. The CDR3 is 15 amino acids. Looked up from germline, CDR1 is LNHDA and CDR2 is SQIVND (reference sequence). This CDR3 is CATGREASGSYEQYF. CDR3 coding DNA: TGTGCCACCGGAAGGGAGGCTAGCGGTTCCTACGAGCAGTACTTC.

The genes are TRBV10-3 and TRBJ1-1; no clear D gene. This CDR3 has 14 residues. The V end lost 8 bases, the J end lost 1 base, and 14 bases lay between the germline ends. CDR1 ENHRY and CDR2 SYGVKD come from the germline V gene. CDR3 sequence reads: CAISPRGENTEAFF. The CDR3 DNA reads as TGTGCCATCTCTCCCCGGGGAGAGAACACTGAAGCTTTCTTT.

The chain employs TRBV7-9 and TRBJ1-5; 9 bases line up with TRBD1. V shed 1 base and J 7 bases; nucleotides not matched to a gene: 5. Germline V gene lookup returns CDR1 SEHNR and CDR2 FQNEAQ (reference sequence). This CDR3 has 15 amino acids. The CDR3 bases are TGTGCCAGCAGCTTAGGCGGCGGGACAGGGCAGCCCCAGCATTTT. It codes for CASSLGGGTGQPQHF.

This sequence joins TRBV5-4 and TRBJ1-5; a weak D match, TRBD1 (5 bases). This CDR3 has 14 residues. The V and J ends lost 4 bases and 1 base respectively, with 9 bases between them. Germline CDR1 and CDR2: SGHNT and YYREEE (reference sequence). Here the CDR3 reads CASSAKGSNQPQHF. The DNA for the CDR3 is TGTGCCAGCAGCGCGAAGGGGAGCAATCAGCCCCAGCATTTT.

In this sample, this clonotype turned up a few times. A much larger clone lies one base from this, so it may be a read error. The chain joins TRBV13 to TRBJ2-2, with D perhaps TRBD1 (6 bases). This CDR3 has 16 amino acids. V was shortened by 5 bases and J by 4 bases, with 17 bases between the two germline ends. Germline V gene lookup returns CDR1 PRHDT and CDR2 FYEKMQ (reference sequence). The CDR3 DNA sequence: TGTGCCAGCAGCCCCCGGGACAACGCGAGCACCGGGGAGCTGTTTTTT. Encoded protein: CASSPRDNASTGELFF.

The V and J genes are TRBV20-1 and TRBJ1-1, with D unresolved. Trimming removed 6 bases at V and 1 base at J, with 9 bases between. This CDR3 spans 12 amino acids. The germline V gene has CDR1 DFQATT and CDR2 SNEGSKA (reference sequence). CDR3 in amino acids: CSALRRNTEAFF. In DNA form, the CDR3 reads TGCAGTGCCCTAAGAAGGAACACTGAAGCTTTCTTT.

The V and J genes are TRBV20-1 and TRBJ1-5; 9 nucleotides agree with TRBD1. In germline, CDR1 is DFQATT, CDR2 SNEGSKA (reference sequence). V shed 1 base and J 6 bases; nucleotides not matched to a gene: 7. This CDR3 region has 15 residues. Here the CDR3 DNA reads TGCAGTGCTAGAGGGGACAGGGCGGCGGGTCAGCCCCAGCATTTT. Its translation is CSARGDRAAGQPQHF.

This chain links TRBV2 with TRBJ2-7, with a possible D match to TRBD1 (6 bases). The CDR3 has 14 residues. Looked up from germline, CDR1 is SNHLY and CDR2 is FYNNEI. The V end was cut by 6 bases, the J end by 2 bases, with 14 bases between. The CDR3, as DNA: TGTGCCAGCAGCGTAGGGGCAGGGGCCTACGAGCAGTACTTC. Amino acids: CASSVGAGAYEQYF.

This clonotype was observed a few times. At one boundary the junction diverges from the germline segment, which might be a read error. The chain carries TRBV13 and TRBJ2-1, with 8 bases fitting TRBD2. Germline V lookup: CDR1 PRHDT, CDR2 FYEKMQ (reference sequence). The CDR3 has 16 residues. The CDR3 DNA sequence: TGTGCCAGCAGCTTAGGACTAGCGGATTCCTACAAGGAGCAGTTCTTC. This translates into CASSLGLADSYKEQFF.

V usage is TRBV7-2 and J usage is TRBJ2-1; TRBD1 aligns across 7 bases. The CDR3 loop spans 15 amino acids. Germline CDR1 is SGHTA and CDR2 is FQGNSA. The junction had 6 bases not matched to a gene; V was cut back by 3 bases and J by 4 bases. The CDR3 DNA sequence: TGTGCCAGCAGCTTCTCCGGGACAGTTTACAATGAGCAGTTCTTC. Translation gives CASSFSGTVYNEQFF.